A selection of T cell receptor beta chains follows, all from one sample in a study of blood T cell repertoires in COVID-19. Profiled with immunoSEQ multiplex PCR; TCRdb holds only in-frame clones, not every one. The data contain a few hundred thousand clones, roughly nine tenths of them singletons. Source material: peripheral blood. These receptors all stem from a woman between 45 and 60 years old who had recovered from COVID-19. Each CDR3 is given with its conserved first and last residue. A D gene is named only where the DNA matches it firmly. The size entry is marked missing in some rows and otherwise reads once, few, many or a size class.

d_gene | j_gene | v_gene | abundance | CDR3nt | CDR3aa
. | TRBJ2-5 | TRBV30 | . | TGTGCCTGGAGTGCAGGCCCAGGGATCCAAGAGACCCAGTACTTC | CAWSAGPGIQETQYF
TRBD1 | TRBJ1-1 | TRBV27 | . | TGTGCCACCGGACAGGGAGTTGAAGCTTTCTTT | CATGQGVEAFF
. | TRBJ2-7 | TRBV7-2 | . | TGTGCCAGCAGCTCCACTTCCAACAGGGGGGGCTCCTACGAGCAGTACTTC | CASSSTSNRGGSYEQYF
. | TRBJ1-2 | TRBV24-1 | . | TGTGCCACCAGTGATAACAGCTATGGCTACACCTTC | CATSDNSYGYTF
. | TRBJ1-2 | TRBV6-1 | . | TGTGCCAGCAGTGAAGGGGGGCCGGCTAACTATGGCTACACCTTC | CASSEGGPANYGYTF
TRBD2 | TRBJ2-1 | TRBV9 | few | TGTGCCAGCAGCGAGAGCTCGACTAGCGGGAGGCCCAATGAGCAGTTCTTC | CASSESSTSGRPNEQFF
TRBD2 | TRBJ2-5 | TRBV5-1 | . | TGCCCCCGCAGCGGGCGGGGGGGGGAGACCCAGTACTTC | CPRSGRGGETQYF
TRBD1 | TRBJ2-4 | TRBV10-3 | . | TGTGCCATCAGTACAGGGGAATGGTCCAAAAACATTCAGTACTTC | CAISTGEWSKNIQYF
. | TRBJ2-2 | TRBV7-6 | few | TGTGCCAGCAGCTTAGGCGGAATAAACACCGGGGAGCTGTTTTTT | CASSLGGINTGELFF
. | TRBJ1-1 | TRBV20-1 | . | TGCAGTGCTAGTGGCGGGGGGCGGACTTTCTTT | CSASGGGRTFF
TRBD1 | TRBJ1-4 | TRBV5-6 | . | TGTGCCAGCAGCCGGACAGGTTATAATGAAAAACTGTTTTTT | CASSRTGYNEKLFF
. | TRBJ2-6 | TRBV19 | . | TGTGCCAGTAGTCTTTCGGGGGCCAACGTCCTGACTTTC | CASSLSGANVLTF
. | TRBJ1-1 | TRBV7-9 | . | TGTGCCAGCAGCTTCCACGAGGACACTGAAGCTTTCTTT | CASSFHEDTEAFF
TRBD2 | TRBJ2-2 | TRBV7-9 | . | TGTGCCAGCAGCTTAGGCGGGAGGAGGACCGGGGAGCTGTTTTTT | CASSLGGRRTGELFF
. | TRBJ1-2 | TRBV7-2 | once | TGTGCCAGCAGCTTAGCGCGCTTGAATGGCTACACCTTC | CASSLARLNGYTF
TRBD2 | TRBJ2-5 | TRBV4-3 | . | TGCGCCAGCAGCCAAGGGGACCTAGCGGGAGAAGGGAAGACCCAGTACTTC | CASSQGDLAGEGKTQYF
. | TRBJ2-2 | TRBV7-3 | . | TGTGCCAGCACCCGGGCGGGTTACACCGGGGAGCTGTTTTTT | CASTRAGYTGELFF
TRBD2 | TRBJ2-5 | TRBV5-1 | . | TGCGCCAGCAGCGTCAGCGGGGGTCAAGAGACCCAGTACTTC | CASSVSGGQETQYF
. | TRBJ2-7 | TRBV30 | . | TGTGCCTGGAGTACAGCCTACGAGCAGTACTTC | CAWSTAYEQYF
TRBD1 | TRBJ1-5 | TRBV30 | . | TGTGCCTGGAGTGTTGAGGGGGCGCGGGGTAGATTGAGCAATCAGCCCCAGCATTTT | CAWSVEGARGRLSNQPQHF
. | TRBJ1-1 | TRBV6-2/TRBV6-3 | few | TGTGCCAGCAGTTCTCTTGCTGAAGCTTTCTTT | CASSSLAEAFF
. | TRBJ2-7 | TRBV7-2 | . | TGTGCCAGCAGAACGTCCCGGGAAGGCTACGAGCAGTACTTC | CASRTSREGYEQYF
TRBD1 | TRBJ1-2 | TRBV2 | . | TGTGCCAGCAGTGGACAGGGGGCTAGCTATGGCTACACCTTC | CASSGQGASYGYTF
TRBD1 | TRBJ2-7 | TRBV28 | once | TGTGCCAGCGGGGGGACAGGTGGGTTCGAGCAGTACTTC | CASGGTGGFEQYF
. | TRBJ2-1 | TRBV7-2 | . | TGTGCCAGCAGCTTAGACAGACGCTCCTACAATGAGCAGTTCTTC | CASSLDRRSYNEQFF
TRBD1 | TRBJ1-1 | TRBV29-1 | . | TGCAGCGTTGGGACAGGGCTCGCCACTGAAGCTTTCTTT | CSVGTGLATEAFF
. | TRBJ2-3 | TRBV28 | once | TGTGCCAGCAGTTTCCAACTGGGATGGGGCGCAGATACGCAGTATTTT | CASSFQLGWGADTQYF
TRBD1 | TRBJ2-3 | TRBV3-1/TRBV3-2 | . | TGTGCCAGCAGCCAAGATCTGGGACAGGGGGCAGATACGCAGTATTTT | CASSQDLGQGADTQYF
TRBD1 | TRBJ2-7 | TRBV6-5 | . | TGTGCCAGCAGTTCCCGACAGGGGAGTACGGGAGAGCAGTACTTC | CASSSRQGSTGEQYF
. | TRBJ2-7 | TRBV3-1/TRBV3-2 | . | TGTGCCAGCAGCCAAGCCGAGGTGCAGTACTTC | CASSQAEVQYF
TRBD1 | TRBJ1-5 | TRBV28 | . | TGTGCCAGCAACCCGGGACAGGGGGCGAATCAGCCCCAGCATTTT | CASNPGQGANQPQHF
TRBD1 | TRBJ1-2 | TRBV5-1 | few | TGCGCCACCGGGACAGAGAGCTACTATGGCTACACCTTC | CATGTESYYGYTF
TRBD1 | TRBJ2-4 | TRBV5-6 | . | TGTGCCAGCAGCCTAGGACAGGGGGTCATGATTCAGTACTTC | CASSLGQGVMIQYF
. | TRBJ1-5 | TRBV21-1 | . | TGTGCCAGCAGCAATGGCGGGCAGAGAAGTAGCAATCAGCCCCAGCATTTT | CASSNGGQRSSNQPQHF
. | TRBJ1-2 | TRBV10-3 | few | TGTGCCATCAGACCTCCAGGACAAGCCTATGGCTACACCTTC | CAIRPPGQAYGYTF
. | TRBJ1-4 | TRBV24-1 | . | TGTGCCACCAGTGATCCCATGGGGGGAGCTAATGAAAAACTGTTTTTT | CATSDPMGGANEKLFF
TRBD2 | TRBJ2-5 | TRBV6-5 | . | TGTGCCACCGGAACTAGCGGGGACCAAGAGACCCAGTACTTC | CATGTSGDQETQYF
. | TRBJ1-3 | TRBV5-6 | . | TGTGCCACCTCAACGGGGACAATCTCTGGAAACACCATATATTTT | CATSTGTISGNTIYF
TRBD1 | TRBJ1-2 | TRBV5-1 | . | TGCGCCAGCAGGTCTGCGGGACAGGGAGCTAACTATGGCTACACCTTC | CASRSAGQGANYGYTF
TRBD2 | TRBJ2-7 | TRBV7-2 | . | TGTGCCAGCAGCCGGCGACTAGCGGGAGAGGAGTCCTACGAGCAGTACTTC | CASSRRLAGEESYEQYF
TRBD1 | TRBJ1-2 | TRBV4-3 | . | TGCGCCAGCAGCCAACAACCGGGACAGGGGACTTACGGCTACACCTTC | CASSQQPGQGTYGYTF
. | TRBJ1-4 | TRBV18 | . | TGTGCCAGCTCACCAATTGGGCAGGGTTTGGGTGAAAAACTGTTTTTT | CASSPIGQGLGEKLFF
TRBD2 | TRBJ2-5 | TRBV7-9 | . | TGTGCCAGCAGCCAGGGACTAGCGGGAGGCCCTACGGGGACCCAGTACTTC | CASSQGLAGGPTGTQYF
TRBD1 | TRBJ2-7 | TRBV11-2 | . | TGTGCCAGCAGCCGACAGGGCGGGTCCTACGAGCAGTACTTC | CASSRQGGSYEQYF
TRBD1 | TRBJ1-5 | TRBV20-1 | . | TGCAGTGCTAGTCCCCTCGGGACAGGGGATCAGCCCCAGCATTTT | CSASPLGTGDQPQHF
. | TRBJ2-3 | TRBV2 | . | TGTGCCAGCCCGGAACCGACAGATTCCACAGATACGCAGTATTTT | CASPEPTDSTDTQYF
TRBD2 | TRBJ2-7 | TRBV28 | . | TGTGCCAGCAGTTTACGGTTAGCGGGACGCCTATCCTACGAGCAGTACTTC | CASSLRLAGRLSYEQYF
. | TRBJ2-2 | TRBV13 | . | TGTGCCAGCAGCCTATCTAGATTCCCGAACACCGGGGAGCTGTTTTTT | CASSLSRFPNTGELFF
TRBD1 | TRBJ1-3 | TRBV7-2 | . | TGTGCCAGCAACGAGCTTGGACAGGTCCCTACTGGAAACACCATATATTTT | CASNELGQVPTGNTIYF
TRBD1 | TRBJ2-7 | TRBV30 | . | TGTGCCTGGAGGCGGGATCCCCGGGACAGGGCCTACGAGCAGTACTTC | CAWRRDPRDRAYEQYF